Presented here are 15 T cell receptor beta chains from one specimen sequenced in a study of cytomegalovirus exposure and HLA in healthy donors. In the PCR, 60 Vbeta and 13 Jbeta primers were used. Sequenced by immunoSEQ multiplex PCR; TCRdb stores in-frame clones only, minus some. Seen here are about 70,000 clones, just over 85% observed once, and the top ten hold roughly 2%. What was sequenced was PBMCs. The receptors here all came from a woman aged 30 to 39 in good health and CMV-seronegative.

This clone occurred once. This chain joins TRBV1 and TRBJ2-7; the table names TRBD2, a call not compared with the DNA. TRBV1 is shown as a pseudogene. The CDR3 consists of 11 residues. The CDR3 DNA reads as TGCACCAGCAGCCACCTTGGAGGCTTGAACTTC. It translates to CTSSHLGGLNF.

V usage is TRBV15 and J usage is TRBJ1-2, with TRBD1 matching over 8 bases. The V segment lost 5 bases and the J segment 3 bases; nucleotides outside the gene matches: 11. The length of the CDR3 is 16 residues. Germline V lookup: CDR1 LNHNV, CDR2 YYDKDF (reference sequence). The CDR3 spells CATSATSGQGDYGYTF. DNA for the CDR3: TGTGCCACCAGCGCTACGTCCGGACAGGGCGACTATGGCTACACCTTC.

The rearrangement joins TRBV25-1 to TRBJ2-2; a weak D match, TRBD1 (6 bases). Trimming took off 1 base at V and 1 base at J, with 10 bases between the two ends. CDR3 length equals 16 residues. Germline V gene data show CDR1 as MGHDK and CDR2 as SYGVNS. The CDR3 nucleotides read TGTGCCAGCAGTGAATCGTGGACAGAGAACACCGGGGAGCTGTTTTTT. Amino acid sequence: CASSESWTENTGELFF.

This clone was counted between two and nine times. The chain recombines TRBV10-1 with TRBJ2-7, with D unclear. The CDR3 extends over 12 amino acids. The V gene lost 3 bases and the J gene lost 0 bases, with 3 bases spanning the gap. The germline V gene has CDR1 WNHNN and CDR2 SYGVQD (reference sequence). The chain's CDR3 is CASSDSSYEQYF. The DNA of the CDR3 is TGCGCCAGCAGTGACAGCTCCTACGAGCAGTACTTC.

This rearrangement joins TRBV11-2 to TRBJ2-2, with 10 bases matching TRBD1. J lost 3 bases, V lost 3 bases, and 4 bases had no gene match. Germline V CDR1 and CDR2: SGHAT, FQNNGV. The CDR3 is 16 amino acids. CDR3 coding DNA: TGTGCCAGCAGCTTTGACAGGGGGCCGGACACCGGGGAGCTGTTTTTT. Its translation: CASSFDRGPDTGELFF.

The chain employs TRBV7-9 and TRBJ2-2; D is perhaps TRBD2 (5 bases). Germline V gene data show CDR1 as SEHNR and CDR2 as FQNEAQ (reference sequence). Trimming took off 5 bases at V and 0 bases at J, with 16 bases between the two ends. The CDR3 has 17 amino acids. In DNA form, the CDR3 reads TGTGCCAGCAGCCGGACTGCCTTTGCATCGAACACCGGGGAGCTGTTTTTT. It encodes CASSRTAFASNTGELFF.

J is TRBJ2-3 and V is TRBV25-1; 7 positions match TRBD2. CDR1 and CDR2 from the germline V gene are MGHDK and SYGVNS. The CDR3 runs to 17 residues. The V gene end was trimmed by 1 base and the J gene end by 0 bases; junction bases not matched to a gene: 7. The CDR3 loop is CASSESRLAVSTDTQYF. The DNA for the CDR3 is TGTGCCAGCAGTGAATCCCGGCTAGCGGTTAGCACAGATACGCAGTATTTT.

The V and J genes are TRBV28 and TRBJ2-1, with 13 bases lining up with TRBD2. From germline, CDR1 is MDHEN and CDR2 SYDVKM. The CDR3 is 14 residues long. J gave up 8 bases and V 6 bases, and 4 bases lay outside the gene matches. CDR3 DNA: TGTGCCAGCAGCGGGACTAGCGGGATCCATGAGCAGTTCTTC. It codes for CASSGTSGIHEQFF.

CDR3 DNA: TGTGCCAGCAGTTACTCGAAGCGGGGGGGCACTGAAGCTTTCTTT. Translation: CASSYSKRGGTEAFF. The rearrangement uses TRBV6-5 and TRBJ1-1; D is possibly TRBD1 (5 bases). Per the germline V gene, CDR1 is MNHEY and CDR2 is SVGAGI. V was cut by 0 bases and J by 4 bases, with 12 bases left in between. This CDR3 has 15 residues.

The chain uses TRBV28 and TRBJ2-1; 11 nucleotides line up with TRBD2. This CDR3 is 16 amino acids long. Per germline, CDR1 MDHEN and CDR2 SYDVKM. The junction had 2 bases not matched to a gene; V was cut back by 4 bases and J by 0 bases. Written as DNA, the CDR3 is TGTGCCAGCAGTTATAGCGGGAGGGCCTCCTACAATGAGCAGTTCTTC. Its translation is CASSYSGRASYNEQFF.

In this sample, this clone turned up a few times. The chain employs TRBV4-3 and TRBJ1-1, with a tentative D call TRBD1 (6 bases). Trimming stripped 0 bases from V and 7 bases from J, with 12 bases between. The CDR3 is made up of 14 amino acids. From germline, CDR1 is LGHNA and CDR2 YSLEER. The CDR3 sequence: CASSQDLQGLEAFF. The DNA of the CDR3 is TGCGCCAGCAGCCAAGATTTACAGGGCCTTGAAGCTTTCTTT.

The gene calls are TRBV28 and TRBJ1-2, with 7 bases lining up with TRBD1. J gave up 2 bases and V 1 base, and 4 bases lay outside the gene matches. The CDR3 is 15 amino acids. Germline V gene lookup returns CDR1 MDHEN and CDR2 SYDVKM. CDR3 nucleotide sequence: TGTGCCAGCAGTTTATCGGACAGGACCAACTATGGCTACACCTTC. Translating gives CASSLSDRTNYGYTF.

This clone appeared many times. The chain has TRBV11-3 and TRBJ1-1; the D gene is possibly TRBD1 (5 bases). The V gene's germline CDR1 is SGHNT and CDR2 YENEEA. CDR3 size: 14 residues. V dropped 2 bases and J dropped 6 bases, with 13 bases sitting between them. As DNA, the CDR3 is TGTGCCAGCAGCTTACAGGGTTCTTACGCTGAAGCTTTCTTT. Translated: CASSLQGSYAEAFF.

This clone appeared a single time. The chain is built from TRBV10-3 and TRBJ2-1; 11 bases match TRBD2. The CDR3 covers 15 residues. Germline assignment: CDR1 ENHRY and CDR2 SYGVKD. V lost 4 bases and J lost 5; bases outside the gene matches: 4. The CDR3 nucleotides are TGTGCCATCAGTGGCGGGACTAGCGGAGACAATGAGCAGTTCTTC. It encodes CAISGGTSGDNEQFF.

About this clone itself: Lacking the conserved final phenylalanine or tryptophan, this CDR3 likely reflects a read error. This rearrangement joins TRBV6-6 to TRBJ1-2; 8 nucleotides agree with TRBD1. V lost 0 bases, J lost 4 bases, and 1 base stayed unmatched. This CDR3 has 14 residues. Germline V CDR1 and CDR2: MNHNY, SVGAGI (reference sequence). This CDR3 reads CASSYSTGGYGYTS. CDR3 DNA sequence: TGTGCCAGCAGTTACTCAACAGGGGGCTATGGCTACACCTCC.